The present TCR beta chain was sequenced within a study of human T cells and chemical hapten exposure. This CDR3 has 16 amino acids. The time point denotes: pre-sensitization, week 0. Treatment: therapeutic diphenylcyclopropenone sensitization with weekly scalp DPC. TCRdb reprocessed the RACE reads via MiXCR and lists one record per CDR3 protein. The sample includes tens of thousands of distinct CDR3 sequences, more than 8% of them seen just once. Material: whole blood, obtained in connection with sensitization to the hapten diphenylcyclopropenone (DPC). The chain joins TRBV21-1 to TRBJ2-1; TRBD1 is the table's D call, not checked against the DNA. TRBV21-1 represents a pseudogene. The clonotype comes from a man aged 35-49 years with alopecia areata. Some clones in this sample may be carry-over from other donors' samples. The CDR3: CASSNVRDRDDNEQFF. CDR3 DNA sequence: TGTGCCAGCAGCAATGTTCGGGACAGGGACGACAATGAGCAGTTCTTC.